This is a list of T cell receptor beta chains from one sample in a study of OX40 agonist ivuxolimab in advanced cancers. The table came from immunoSEQ multiplex PCR; TCRdb's copy has only in-frame clones and leaves some out. The sample lists roughly 86,000 clones, 92% occurring once. The material sequenced was CD4+ or CD8+ T cells sorted from blood, taken in a trial of the OX40 agonist ivuxolimab. The receptors here all came from an adult with an advanced solid tumor such as melanoma, head and neck, liver or kidney cancer. Each CDR3 is given with its conserved first and last residue. Fields, in order: CDR3 DNA, CDR3 protein, V gene, J gene, D gene, clone size. The D gene is left open where the match is weak. Not all rows give a size; the values are once, few, many and, for expanded clones, a class.

cdr3_nt: TGTGCCAGCAGTCTCGAGCGGGACAATGAGCAGTTCTTC
cdr3_aa: CASSLERDNEQFF
v_call: TRBV6-1
j_call: TRBJ2-1
d_call: -
clone_size: -

cdr3_nt: TGTGCCAGTAGTATGTCGGCAGGGGGGCAGTACTTC
cdr3_aa: CASSMSAGGQYF
v_call: TRBV19
j_call: TRBJ2-7
d_call: TRBD1
clone_size: -

cdr3_nt: TGTGCCAGCAATCTAGCGGGCTTAGAAGAGACCCAGTACTTC
cdr3_aa: CASNLAGLEETQYF
v_call: TRBV7-9
j_call: TRBJ2-5
d_call: TRBD2
clone_size: once

cdr3_nt: TGTGCCAGCAGCTTTACAACGGGGGAGATTCTAAACACTGAAGCTTTCTTT
cdr3_aa: CASSFTTGEILNTEAFF
v_call: TRBV9
j_call: TRBJ1-1
d_call: -
clone_size: -

cdr3_nt: TGTGCCAGCAGCTCGGAGGGCCGGAATAATCAGCCCCAGCATTTT
cdr3_aa: CASSSEGRNNQPQHF
v_call: TRBV28
j_call: TRBJ1-5
d_call: -
clone_size: -

cdr3_nt: TGTGCCACCAGCAGAGGGTCGCTGAACACTGAAGCTTTCTTT
cdr3_aa: CATSRGSLNTEAFF
v_call: TRBV15
j_call: TRBJ1-1
d_call: -
clone_size: -

cdr3_nt: TGTGCTAGCAGTTCACTGGGGCTCGAGCAGTACTTC
cdr3_aa: CASSSLGLEQYF
v_call: TRBV28
j_call: TRBJ2-7
d_call: -
clone_size: -

cdr3_nt: TGTGCCAGCAGTGAAGTAGGACAGGGTTCGGAGACCCAGTACTTC
cdr3_aa: CASSEVGQGSETQYF
v_call: TRBV6-1
j_call: TRBJ2-5
d_call: TRBD1
clone_size: once

cdr3_nt: TGTGCCAGCAGCTTGGCAACAGAGAGCTACAATGAGCAGTTCTTC
cdr3_aa: CASSLATESYNEQFF
v_call: TRBV5-4
j_call: TRBJ2-1
d_call: -
clone_size: -

cdr3_nt: TGTGCCAGCAGTGACCCCCTATCCGGTGGCTACACCTTC
cdr3_aa: CASSDPLSGGYTF
v_call: TRBV2
j_call: TRBJ1-2
d_call: -
clone_size: -

cdr3_nt: TGTGCCAGCTCACCGGGACAGGGGAGCTACAATGAGCAGTTCTTC
cdr3_aa: CASSPGQGSYNEQFF
v_call: TRBV18
j_call: TRBJ2-1
d_call: TRBD1
clone_size: -

cdr3_nt: TGCGCCAGCAGCTGGGGGACAGGGGACAAGACAGATACGCAGTATTTT
cdr3_aa: CASSWGTGDKTDTQYF
v_call: TRBV5-1
j_call: TRBJ2-3
d_call: TRBD1
clone_size: -

cdr3_nt: TGTGCCAGCACCTCGAAGGGGACTAGCGGGAGTCGGTACGACTACGAGCAGTACTTC
cdr3_aa: CASTSKGTSGSRYDYEQYF
v_call: TRBV6-7
j_call: TRBJ2-7
d_call: TRBD2
clone_size: -

cdr3_nt: TGTGCCCGTGGACAGGGGGCCCACGAGCAGTACTTC
cdr3_aa: CARGQGAHEQYF
v_call: TRBV30
j_call: TRBJ2-7
d_call: TRBD1
clone_size: -

cdr3_nt: TGTGCCAGCAGCCCGGGACAGGGGGCTTTTACGCAGTATTTT
cdr3_aa: CASSPGQGAFTQYF
v_call: TRBV5-8
j_call: TRBJ2-3
d_call: TRBD1
clone_size: -

cdr3_nt: TGTGCCAGCAGAGAGTCTAGACAGGTTACGCAGTATTTT
cdr3_aa: CASRESRQVTQYF
v_call: TRBV6-6
j_call: TRBJ2-3
d_call: -
clone_size: -

cdr3_nt: TGTGCCAGCAGTTCCCCCGGGGCGGGAGAACTTTTCTACGAGCAGTACTTC
cdr3_aa: CASSSPGAGELFYEQYF
v_call: TRBV28
j_call: TRBJ2-7
d_call: TRBD2
clone_size: -

cdr3_nt: TGTGCCAGCTCACCACGTCTAGCGGAGTCCTACGAGCAGTACTTC
cdr3_aa: CASSPRLAESYEQYF
v_call: TRBV18
j_call: TRBJ2-7
d_call: TRBD2
clone_size: once

cdr3_nt: TGTGCCAGCTCACCACCGAACAGGGAGAAAGAGACCCAGTACTTC
cdr3_aa: CASSPPNREKETQYF
v_call: TRBV18
j_call: TRBJ2-5
d_call: -
clone_size: -

cdr3_nt: TGCGCCAGCAGCTTGTACGGCGGAGGGAGCGTAAGCAATCAGCCCCAGCATTTT
cdr3_aa: CASSLYGGGSVSNQPQHF
v_call: TRBV5-1
j_call: TRBJ1-5
d_call: -
clone_size: -

cdr3_nt: TGTGCCAGCACCGCAGGCGGTTTGCTCTATGGCTACACCTTC
cdr3_aa: CASTAGGLLYGYTF
v_call: TRBV5-4
j_call: TRBJ1-2
d_call: -
clone_size: -

cdr3_nt: TGTGCCAGCAGCTTCGGGGGAACTACCTACGAGCAGTACTTC
cdr3_aa: CASSFGGTTYEQYF
v_call: TRBV7-9
j_call: TRBJ2-7
d_call: -
clone_size: -

cdr3_nt: TGCGCCAGCAGCTCAAGGGCTTCTGGAAACACCATATATTTT
cdr3_aa: CASSSRASGNTIYF
v_call: TRBV5-1
j_call: TRBJ1-3
d_call: -
clone_size: few

cdr3_nt: TGCAGCGTTGAAGGCGGGAGGGCCTCCGAGCAGTACTTC
cdr3_aa: CSVEGGRASEQYF
v_call: TRBV29-1
j_call: TRBJ2-7
d_call: TRBD2
clone_size: -

cdr3_nt: TGTGCCAGCAGCCATTCCGCGGACGGGTATAATTCACCCCTCCACTTT
cdr3_aa: CASSHSADGYNSPLHF
v_call: TRBV4-2
j_call: TRBJ1-6
d_call: -
clone_size: -

cdr3_nt: TGTGCCAGCAGCCCGCCGGGACAGGGTACGGGCGGGGAGCTGTTTTTT
cdr3_aa: CASSPPGQGTGGELFF
v_call: TRBV7-9
j_call: TRBJ2-2
d_call: TRBD1
clone_size: -

cdr3_nt: TGTGCCAGCAGCGTAGTCCCGCTAAACTCTGGAAACACCATATATTTT
cdr3_aa: CASSVVPLNSGNTIYF
v_call: TRBV9
j_call: TRBJ1-3
d_call: -
clone_size: -

cdr3_nt: TGTGCCAGCAGCTTAGTGCCCCAGGGGAGCACTGAAGCTTTCTTT
cdr3_aa: CASSLVPQGSTEAFF
v_call: TRBV7-9
j_call: TRBJ1-1
d_call: -
clone_size: -

cdr3_nt: TGCGCCAGCAGTGAGAGAGACCAAATGAACACTGAAGCTTTCTTT
cdr3_aa: CASSERDQMNTEAFF
v_call: TRBV10-1
j_call: TRBJ1-1
d_call: -
clone_size: -

cdr3_nt: TGTGCCAGCAGCTGGGGGGGTTTGAGGTACAATGAGCAGTTCTTC
cdr3_aa: CASSWGGLRYNEQFF
v_call: TRBV5-8
j_call: TRBJ2-1
d_call: TRBD2
clone_size: -

cdr3_nt: TGCGCCAGCAGACCTCGGACTCTGGCCTACGAGCAGTACTTC
cdr3_aa: CASRPRTLAYEQYF
v_call: TRBV10-2
j_call: TRBJ2-7
d_call: -
clone_size: -

cdr3_nt: TGCGCCAGCAGTTACGGACAGGGGAACAACGAGCAGTACTTC
cdr3_aa: CASSYGQGNNEQYF
v_call: TRBV10-2
j_call: TRBJ2-7
d_call: TRBD1
clone_size: -

cdr3_nt: TGTGCCAGCAGCTTCCCCACGAACACCGGGGAGCTGTTTTTT
cdr3_aa: CASSFPTNTGELFF
v_call: TRBV7-9
j_call: TRBJ2-2
d_call: -
clone_size: -

cdr3_nt: TGTGCCAGCTCCGGTGGGCAGGGCACCTACAATGAGCAGTTCTTC
cdr3_aa: CASSGGQGTYNEQFF
v_call: TRBV18
j_call: TRBJ2-1
d_call: -
clone_size: -

cdr3_nt: TGTGCCAGCAGAGAGACTGGCTCCTACGAGCAGTACTTC
cdr3_aa: CASRETGSYEQYF
v_call: TRBV28
j_call: TRBJ2-7
d_call: -
clone_size: -

cdr3_nt: TGCGCCAGCAGCCCCACAAGGACAGGGGGCAAGAATGAGCAGTTCTTC
cdr3_aa: CASSPTRTGGKNEQFF
v_call: TRBV4-3
j_call: TRBJ2-1
d_call: TRBD1
clone_size: -

cdr3_nt: TGTGCCAGCACTCGGCGGGAGGGGGCCGAGCAGTACTTC
cdr3_aa: CASTRREGAEQYF
v_call: TRBV6-1
j_call: TRBJ2-7
d_call: TRBD2
clone_size: -

cdr3_nt: TGTGCCAGCAGCCCTCGCACAGATACGCAGTATTTT
cdr3_aa: CASSPRTDTQYF
v_call: TRBV6-6
j_call: TRBJ2-3
d_call: -
clone_size: -

cdr3_nt: TGTGCCAGCGTCTTGGGACGGGAGAAACCTCTCGGAAACTTC
cdr3_aa: CASVLGREKPLGNF
v_call: TRBV2
j_call: TRBJ2-7
d_call: -
clone_size: -

cdr3_nt: TGTGCCAGCAGAAAGGGACAGGGGAATGAAAAACTGTTTTTT
cdr3_aa: CASRKGQGNEKLFF
v_call: TRBV28
j_call: TRBJ1-4
d_call: TRBD1
clone_size: -

cdr3_nt: TGCGCCAGCAGCCCCCCAAATTCTAACACTGAAGCTTTCTTT
cdr3_aa: CASSPPNSNTEAFF
v_call: TRBV5-1
j_call: TRBJ1-1
d_call: -
clone_size: -

cdr3_nt: TGTGCCAGCAGCTTTGGAGAACAAGAGCAGTACTTC
cdr3_aa: CASSFGEQEQYF
v_call: TRBV11-3
j_call: TRBJ2-7
d_call: -
clone_size: -

cdr3_nt: TGCGCCAGCAGCCAACCGCCGGGAGCGGGGATCACAGATACGCAGTATTTT
cdr3_aa: CASSQPPGAGITDTQYF
v_call: TRBV4-1
j_call: TRBJ2-3
d_call: TRBD2
clone_size: -

cdr3_nt: TGTGCCAGCAGCATGCGGGACAGGGGGCGACCGGCGTTCTTC
cdr3_aa: CASSMRDRGRPAFF
v_call: TRBV7-2
j_call: TRBJ2-1
d_call: TRBD1
clone_size: -

cdr3_nt: TGTGCCAGCAGCCGGACTAGGGAAGAGACCCAGTACTTC
cdr3_aa: CASSRTREETQYF
v_call: TRBV7-2
j_call: TRBJ2-5
d_call: TRBD2
clone_size: -

cdr3_nt: TGTGCCAGCGGGACAGTATATGAAAAACTGTTTTTT
cdr3_aa: CASGTVYEKLFF
v_call: TRBV6-6
j_call: TRBJ1-4
d_call: TRBD1
clone_size: -

cdr3_nt: TGCAGCGCCGGAGGACAGGGGGGGAACATTCAGTACTTC
cdr3_aa: CSAGGQGGNIQYF
v_call: TRBV29-1
j_call: TRBJ2-4
d_call: TRBD1
clone_size: once